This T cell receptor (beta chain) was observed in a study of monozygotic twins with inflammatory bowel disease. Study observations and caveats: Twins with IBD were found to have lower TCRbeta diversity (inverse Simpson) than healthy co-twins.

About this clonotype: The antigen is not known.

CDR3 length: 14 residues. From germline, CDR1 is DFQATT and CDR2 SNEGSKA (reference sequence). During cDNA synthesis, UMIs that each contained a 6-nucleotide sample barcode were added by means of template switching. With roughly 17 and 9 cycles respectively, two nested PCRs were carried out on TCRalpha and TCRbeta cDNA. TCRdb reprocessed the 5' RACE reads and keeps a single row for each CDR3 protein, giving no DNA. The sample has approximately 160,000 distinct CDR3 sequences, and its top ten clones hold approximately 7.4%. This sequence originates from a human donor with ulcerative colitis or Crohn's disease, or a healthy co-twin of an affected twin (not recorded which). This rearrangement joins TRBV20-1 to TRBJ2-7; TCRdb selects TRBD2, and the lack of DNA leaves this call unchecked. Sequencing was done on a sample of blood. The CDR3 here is CSAPAGSAFYEQYF.